The 8 T cell receptor beta chains below come from one sample, sequenced in a study of blood T cell repertoires in COVID-19. TCRdb's copy holds only in-frame clones and misses some; the assay was immunoSEQ multiplex PCR. The sample consists of roughly 200,000 clones, 83% of them appearing once. Sequenced: peripheral blood. Every receptor here comes from a human donor in a cohort sampled during active COVID-19.

The rearrangement joins TRBV18 to TRBJ1-1, with 8 bases identical to TRBD1. Trimming took 4 bases from V and 2 from J; bases not matched to a gene: 3. The length of the CDR3 is 14 residues. Germline CDR1 KGHSH, CDR2 LQKENI. Here the CDR3 reads CASSLGQGNTEAFF. Here the CDR3 DNA reads TGTGCCAGCTCACTCGGACAGGGAAACACTGAAGCTTTCTTT.

V is TRBV28 and J is TRBJ1-1; unclear D gene. The CDR3 loop spans 13 amino acids. Trimming took off 5 bases at V and 0 bases at J, with 7 bases between the two ends. Germline V gene data show CDR1 as MDHEN and CDR2 as SYDVKM. The CDR3 DNA reads TGTGCCAGCAGTCTTGACATGAACACTGAAGCTTTCTTT. Encoded protein: CASSLDMNTEAFF. Full variable domain (remainder filled in from reference TRBV28 and TRBJ1-1): DVKVTQSSRYLVKRTGEKVFLECVQDMDHENMFWYRQDPGLGLRLIYFSYDVKMKEKGDIPEGYSVSREKKERFSLILESASTNQTSMYLCASSLDMNTEAFFGQGTRLTVV.

A word on this clone: A read error may explain this, as a much larger clone is one base away. The genes are TRBV27 and TRBJ1-1; 7 nucleotides agree with TRBD1. Trimming cost V 3 bases and J 4 bases; bases outside gene matches: 2. Germline assignment: CDR1 MNHEY and CDR2 SMNVEV (reference sequence). The CDR3 is 13 residues long. CDR3 DNA sequence: TGTGCCAGCAGTTTGGCAGGGGGCACTGAAGCTTTCTTT. Its protein product is CASSLAGGTEAFF.

The table lists this clone with a count of one. The CDR3, as DNA: TGTGCCAGCTCATCGGACAGGGCCCCTGGAAACACCATATATTTT. Its translation: CASSSDRAPGNTIYF. This chain uses TRBV18 with TRBJ1-3; 8 nucleotides agree with TRBD1. Germline V CDR1 and CDR2: KGHSH, LQKENI. With 5 bases clipped from V and 2 bases from J, the junction kept 5 bases outside the gene matches. CDR3 length: 15 residues.

V gene TRBV29-1 combines with J gene TRBJ1-2; D is uncertain. The CDR3 has 14 residues. The germline V gene has CDR1 SQVTM and CDR2 ANQGSEA. V was cut by 6 bases and J by 0 bases, with 14 bases left in between. The CDR3 loop is CSVPTGVTNYGYTF. The CDR3 DNA follows: TGCAGCGTCCCGACCGGGGTAACTAACTATGGCTACACCTTC.

This chain links TRBV5-4 with TRBJ1-3; D gene unclear. Germline-derived CDR1 and CDR2 are SGHNT and YYREEE (reference sequence). V lost 4 bases, J lost 0 bases, and 14 bases lay in between. CDR3 length equals 16 residues. CDR3 sequence reads: CASSPEGGPSGNTIYF. CDR3 coding DNA: TGTGCCAGCAGCCCGGAGGGAGGACCCTCTGGAAACACCATATATTTT.

The chain joins TRBV7-8 to TRBJ2-6; D possibly corresponds to TRBD2 (5 bases). CDR1 is SGHVS and CDR2 is FQNEAQ in the germline V gene. V was clipped by 3 bases and J by 0 bases, with 12 bases between them. The length of the CDR3 is 17 residues. As DNA, the CDR3 is TGTGCCAGCAGCTTCCGAGGGCGTATCTCTGGGGCCAACGTCCTGACTTTC. Protein: CASSFRGRISGANVLTF.

The rearrangement uses TRBV5-6 and TRBJ2-1; 8 bases align to TRBD2. The V gene's germline CDR1 is SGHDT and CDR2 YYEEEE. The ends lost 2 bases at V and 1 base at J; junction bases unmatched: 2. This CDR3 is built from 15 residues. This CDR3 reads CASSFTSGSYNEQFF. For the CDR3, the DNA is TGTGCCAGCAGCTTTACTAGCGGTTCCTACAATGAGCAGTTCTTC. Full variable domain (rest looked up from reference TRBV5-6 and TRBJ2-1): DAGVTQSPTHLIKTRGQQVTLRCSPKSGHDTVSWYQQALGQGPQFIFQYYEEEERQRGNFPDRFSGHQFPNYSSELNVNALLLGDSALYLCASSFTSGSYNEQFFGPGTRLTVL.